This T cell receptor beta chain is drawn from a study of graft-versus-host responses after intestinal transplantation. Overall study context: Each recipient received a multivisceral, liver-intestinal, or isolated intestinal graft.

The germline V gene has CDR1 KGHSH and CDR2 LQKENI. V gave up 0 bases and J gave up 3 bases, with 11 bases separating them. The CDR3 is made up of 15 amino acids. Concerning this clone itself: The antigen is not known.

Study-level findings and limits: Early declines in HvG clones that occurred post-transplant were associated with peak circulating GvH clone levels.

Clones were read by immunoSEQ multiplex PCR, and TCRdb kept only the in-frame ones, dropping some. The sample lists 80,000 to 100,000 clones, almost 90% occurring once. The sequencing used unstimulated CD4+ T cells sorted from spleen or lymph node cells, collected before intestinal transplant. V is TRBV18 and J is TRBJ1-2; D is perhaps TRBD1 (5 bases). This TCR derives from a human donor who received an intestinal transplant. This chain's CDR3 is CASSPPRGGDYGYTF. The CDR3 DNA reads TGTGCCAGCTCACCACCAAGGGGCGGGGACTATGGCTACACCTTC.